This is a list of T cell receptor beta chains from one sample in a study of blood T cells in healthy people across ages. TCRdb reprocessed the 5' RACE reads with MiXCR, giving one entry per CDR3 protein. Of approximately 760,000 distinct CDR3 sequences in the sample, roughly 25% were seen once. The same sample was also studied in work on T cells of mothers and their children.

Sample: blood. These TCRs come from a boy between 10 and 17 years old in good health. Both conserved end residues are part of each CDR3. A D gene is named only where the DNA matches it firmly. Clone sizes are given selectively: once, few, many, or a class where the clone is expanded.

v_call	cdr3_length	j_call	d_call	clone_size	cdr3_aa	cdr3_nt
TRBV7-2	14	TRBJ2-5	NA	NA	CASSVGLLPETQYF	TGTGCCAGCAGCGTGGGACTTCTACCAGAGACCCAGTACTTC
TRBV29-1	13	TRBJ2-3	TRBD2	few	CSVMGLLTDTQYF	TGCAGCGTTATGGGACTACTCACAGATACGCAGTATTTT
TRBV3-1	17	TRBJ2-7	TRBD2	few	CASSHGTSGISSYEQYF	TGTGCCAGCAGCCATGGGACTAGCGGGATTAGCTCCTACGAGCAGTACTTC
TRBV7-8	14	TRBJ2-1	NA	NA	CASSRGAYYNEQFF	TGTGCCAGCAGCCGTGGGGCCTACTACAATGAGCAGTTCTTC
TRBV11-2	15	TRBJ1-4	TRBD1	many	CASSYPGQYNEKLFF	TGTGCCAGCAGTTATCCGGGACAGTATAATGAAAAACTGTTTTTT
TRBV9	16	TRBJ2-2	NA	NA	CASSVVAGGLTGELFF	TGTGCCAGCAGCGTAGTAGCCGGGGGGCTCACCGGGGAGCTGTTTTTT
TRBV12-3/TRBV12-4	14	TRBJ2-7	NA	once	CASSSPGSGYEQYF	TGTGCCAGCAGTTCGCCGGGGAGTGGGTACGAGCAGTACTTC
TRBV21-1	15	TRBJ2-5	NA	NA	CASSKVTGEEETQYF	TGTGCCAGCAGCAAAGTCACAGGGGAGGAGGAGACCCAGTACTTC
TRBV12-3/TRBV12-4	14	TRBJ1-2	NA	NA	CASSFSPPEHGYTF	TGTGCCAGCAGTTTCTCTCCCCCTGAGCATGGCTACACCTTC
TRBV7-8	15	TRBJ2-2	NA	NA	CASSLGVVGTGELFF	TGTGCCAGCAGCCTAGGGGTAGTGGGCACCGGGGAGCTGTTTTTT
TRBV15	15	TRBJ1-4	NA	few	CATSETGTRPEKLFF	TGTGCCACCAGCGAGACCGGGACAAGACCTGAAAAACTGTTTTTT
TRBV20-1	15	TRBJ1-2	NA	few	CSAFGDRRMNYGYTF	TGCAGTGCCTTCGGAGACAGGCGGATGAACTATGGCTACACCTTC
TRBV7-9	19	TRBJ2-5	TRBD2	NA	CASSFLLREGPKYQETQYF	TGTGCCAGCAGCTTTCTGTTGCGGGAGGGCCCGAAGTACCAAGAGACCCAGTACTTC
TRBV7-3	17	TRBJ2-5	NA	few	CASSFQVGSGAQETQYF	TGTGCCAGCAGCTTCCAGGTTGGTTCGGGGGCACAAGAGACCCAGTACTTC
TRBV12-3/TRBV12-4	13	TRBJ2-1	NA	few	CASRPGTDNEQFF	TGTGCCAGCAGACCCGGGACTGACAATGAGCAGTTCTTC
TRBV21-1	17	TRBJ2-7	NA	NA	CASSKMTSGALVYEQYF	TGTGCCAGCAGCAAAATGACTAGCGGGGCCCTCGTCTACGAGCAGTACTTC
TRBV12-3/TRBV12-4	14	TRBJ2-5	TRBD2	NA	CASSRTSGALGQYF	TGTGCCAGCAGCCGGACTAGCGGGGCCCTTGGGCAGTACTTC
TRBV5-1	14	TRBJ1-6	NA	NA	CASSWDGSNSPLHF	TGCGCCAGCAGCTGGGACGGTTCTAATTCACCCCTCCACTTT
TRBV20-1	12	TRBJ2-1	NA	NA	CSARLGGNEQFF	TGCAGTGCTAGACTAGGGGGGAATGAGCAGTTCTTC
TRBV4-1	14	TRBJ1-2	NA	NA	CASSQARGEYGYTF	TGCGCCAGCAGCCAAGCGAGGGGCGAGTATGGCTACACCTTC
TRBV12-3/TRBV12-4	9	TRBJ2-5	NA	NA	CASRGTQYF	TGTGCCAGCCGGGGGACCCAGTACTTC
TRBV4-2	22	TRBJ1-1	NA	NA	CASSQEGFRTVSVRGANTEAFF	TGTGCCAGCAGCCAAGAAGGGTTTCGGACAGTCTCTGTCAGAGGGGCTAACACTGAAGCTTTCTTT
TRBV4-1	13	TRBJ2-7	NA	NA	CASSRQDIYEQYF	TGCGCCAGCAGTCGACAAGATATCTACGAGCAGTACTTC
TRBV10-3	15	TRBJ2-5	TRBD2	NA	CAISASLAGGETQYF	TGTGCCATCAGTGCCTCCCTAGCGGGAGGCGAGACCCAGTACTTC
TRBV27	16	TRBJ1-3	TRBD1	few	CASSQDRRSSGNTIYF	TGTGCCAGCAGTCAGGACAGGAGAAGCTCTGGAAACACCATATATTTT
TRBV7-9	18	TRBJ2-2	TRBD2	few	CASSLAYSGKQNTGELFF	TGTGCCAGCAGCTTAGCCTATAGCGGGAAGCAGAACACCGGGGAGCTGTTTTTT